This T cell receptor beta chain was found in a study of neurological immune-mediated disorders. It was by 5'RACE with 10-nucleotide random UMIs that the cDNA was made. TCRdb re-called the 5' RACE reads through MiXCR, storing one row per CDR3 protein. The sample holds over 60,000 distinct CDR3 sequences, approximately 5.2% seen once. As to this clonotype: Its antigen is not identified.

Notes on the study in general: No CDR3 amino acid sequences were shared by expanded clones across subjects, suggesting private repertoires in all groups.

The length of the CDR3 is 13 residues. V gave up 5 bases and J gave up 0 bases, with 10 bases separating them. Germline V lookup: CDR1 DFQATT, CDR2 SNEGSKA (reference sequence). The unsorted libraries had their origin in 2 million PBMCs stored at -80 C. Sample: PBMCs. This chain uses TRBV20-1 with TRBJ2-5; D may be TRBD2 (6 bases). The clonotype comes from a woman in her twenties or thirties with multiple sclerosis. The CDR3 coding sequence is TGCAGTGCTCCGCGGACTAACCAAGAGACCCAGTACTTC. Translation gives CSAPRTNQETQYF.